This T cell receptor beta chain stems from a study of OX40 agonist ivuxolimab in advanced cancers. Context from the whole study: Ivuxolimab was an agonistic, fully human IgG2 monoclonal antibody directed against OX40 (CD134), a costimulatory receptor. Intravenous ivuxolimab was administered to patients every 2 weeks at six dose levels: 0.01, 0.1, 0.3, 1.5, 3 and 10 mg/kg. Among the approximately 50 dose-escalation patients, some 19 had hepatocellular carcinoma, about 15 melanoma, 9 renal cell carcinoma and 9 head and neck cancer. A male proportion of almost 85% and a mean age of approximately 58 years, ranging from about 23 to 90, were recorded for the dose-escalation cohort. Patients were allowed to have had prior anti-PD-1, anti-PD-L1 or anti-CTLA-4 therapy, and approximately 43% of the dose-escalation patients had previously received checkpoint inhibitors. Partial responses occurred in three dose-escalation patients: two with cutaneous melanoma and one with hepatocellular carcinoma. The point of sequencing TCRbeta in the periphery was to test whether ivuxolimab changed TCR sequence diversity and drove clonal T-cell expansion. The monotherapy dose-escalation portion (N ≈ 50 patients) of the phase I ivuxolimab trial is reported in the paper.

A word on this clone: Its specific antigen is unknown. No base quality information exists; no much larger clone differs at one position.

The CDR3 covers 14 residues, taking in both the cysteine and the phenylalanine. Of the read, only the CDR3 DNA is kept; its 42 bases are in frame from base 1. Relative to germline, V is missing 1 base and J is missing 8 bases, with 3 bases of the junction outside any gene match. The germline V gene (reference sequence) supplies CDR1 GTSNPN and CDR2 SVGIG. Patients with autoimmune disease history or receiving systemic immunosuppression were excluded from the trial. Peripheral blood for TCR sequencing was collected from all dose cohorts at baseline, on cycle 4 day 1, and on cycle 7 day 1. Samples were obtained from an open-label, multicenter, first-in-human phase I dose-escalation trial of ivuxolimab. Adults with locally advanced or metastatic melanoma, renal cell carcinoma, hepatocellular carcinoma or head and neck squamous cell carcinoma were enrolled in the trial. Before TCR sequencing, CD4+ T cells and CD8+ T cells from peripheral blood were sorted into separate populations.

For sequencing of the TCRbeta CDR3 region, genomic DNA was extracted from the sorted cells. The immunoSEQ Assay was used to sequence the TCRbeta CDR3 regions. As stored in TCRdb, this immuneACCESS dataset retains in-frame rearrangements with V and J assigned. A fraction of the clones does not appear; measured against another copy, unresolved V genes explain less than half of the discrepancy, and the remainder lacks a known reason. Within this sample are under 95,000 clones, with 87% of them counted one time only. Of the sample, over 1.2% is held by the ten largest clones. Results and caveats for the whole study, not just this receptor: At doses of 0.1 to 3.0 mg/kg, clonal expansion of both CD4+ and CD8+ blood T cells was observed from baseline to week 6. After ivuxolimab, more expanded clones were found on average in CD8+ T cells than in CD4+ T cells. In the 0.1-3.0 mg/kg groups, partial responders were among the patients with the lowest normalized peripheral clonal expansion, particularly in CD8+ T cells. Low levels of normalized T-cell clonal expansion were also seen in some nonresponding patients. The antigen specificity of the clonally expanded peripheral T cells was not determined.

The sequencing here drew on CD4+ or CD8+ T cells sorted from blood, taken in a trial of the OX40 agonist ivuxolimab. The receptor chain draws on TRBV30 and TRBJ1-4; 11 bases in the middle match TRBD1. The clonotype comes from an adult with an advanced solid tumor such as melanoma, head and neck, liver or kidney cancer. The nucleotide sequence reads TGTGCCTGGAGTGCGGACAGGGGGCAGGAAAAACTGTTTTTT. Protein translation: CAWSADRGQEKLFF.